The clone carrying this T cell receptor (beta chain) was observed a handful of times. The antigen is undetermined. This entry belongs to a study of shared clonotypes between healthy human individuals. Study-wide results and caveats: Tissue TCR repertoires likely differ from these blood-only repertoires.

Donors were healthy HIV-negative adults without recently reported acute infections or vaccinations. The material for each subset, its genomic DNA, was split evenly across several immunoSEQ plates. Per the original methods: Filtering was not the same, since immunoSEQ gave junction-only sequences without quality scores. Sequencing used immunoSEQ multiplex PCR; TCRdb keeps in-frame clones, though not all of them. Clone size and the V and J calls come from that table; the DNA yielded D and trimming. The table has fewer than 200,000 clones, 65% to 80% seen once. The ends were cut back, 3 bases at V and 1 base at J, with 10 bases in the middle. CDR3 length: 14 residues. From germline, CDR1 is SQVTM and CDR2 ANQGSEA.

Sequencing was performed on memory CD4+ T cells sorted from blood. Subset described: CD45RA-negative fraction. The V gene is TRBV29-1, the J gene TRBJ2-1, with D tentatively TRBD2 (6 bases). The sequence derives from a young man in good health. CDR3 region: CSVEGRISYNEQFF. For the CDR3, the DNA is TGCAGCGTTGAGGGGAGGATTTCCTACAATGAGCAGTTCTTC.